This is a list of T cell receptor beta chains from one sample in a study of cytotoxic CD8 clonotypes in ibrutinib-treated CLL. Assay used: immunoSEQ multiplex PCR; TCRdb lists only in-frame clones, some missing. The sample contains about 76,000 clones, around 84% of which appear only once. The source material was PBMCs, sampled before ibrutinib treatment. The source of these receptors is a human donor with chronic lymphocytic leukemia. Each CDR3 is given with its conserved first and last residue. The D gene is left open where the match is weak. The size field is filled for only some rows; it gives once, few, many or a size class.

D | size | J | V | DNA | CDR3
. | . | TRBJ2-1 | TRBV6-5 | TGTGCCAGCAGTTCCCGACAAAATGAGCAGTTCTTC | CASSSRQNEQFF
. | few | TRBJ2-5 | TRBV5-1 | TGCGCCAGCAGCTTGGAAGAGACCCAGTACTTC | CASSLEETQYF
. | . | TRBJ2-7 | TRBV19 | TGTGCCAGTAGTATGGGGCAGGCGCTCTACGAGCAGTACTTC | CASSMGQALYEQYF
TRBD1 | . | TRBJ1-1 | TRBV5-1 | TGCGCCAGCAGCCCGACGACAGGGACGATGAACACTGAAGCTTTCTTT | CASSPTTGTMNTEAFF
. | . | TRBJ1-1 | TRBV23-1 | TGCGCCAGCAGTCAATTAGGGGATGGGGGGCCGTCCACTGAAGCTTTCTTT | CASSQLGDGGPSTEAFF
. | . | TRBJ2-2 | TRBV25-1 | TGTGCCAGCAGTTTATCCGGGACAAGGAGAAACGGGGAGCTGTTTTTT | CASSLSGTRRNGELFF
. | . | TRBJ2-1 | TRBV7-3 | TGTGCCAGCAGCCCACCTACTAAACCAGTCGGGAGTATAAAGTTCTTC | CASSPPTKPVGSIKFF
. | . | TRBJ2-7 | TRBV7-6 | TGTGCCAGCAGCGCCGACCTAGGGAGCGAGCAGTACTTC | CASSADLGSEQYF
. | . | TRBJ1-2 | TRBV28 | TGTGCCACCCGACCTCAAGGAGGACAGCCCGATGGCTACACCTTC | CATRPQGGQPDGYTF
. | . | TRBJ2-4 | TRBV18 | TGTGCCAGCTCACCCGACAGGAACATTCAGTACTTC | CASSPDRNIQYF
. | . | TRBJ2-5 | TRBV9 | TGTGCCAGCAGCCGCAGACAAGAGACCCAGTACTTC | CASSRRQETQYF
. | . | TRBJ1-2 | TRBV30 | TGTGCCGGGGGGGTCGGGACTTTTATTTATGGCTACACCTTC | CAGGVGTFIYGYTF
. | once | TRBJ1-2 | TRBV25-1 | TGTGCCAGCAGTGAATACGGGGCCAACTATGGCTACACCTTC | CASSEYGANYGYTF
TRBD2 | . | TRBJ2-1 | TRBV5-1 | TGCGCCAGCAGCTTGCCCGGGACTAGTTACAATGAGCAGTTCTTC | CASSLPGTSYNEQFF
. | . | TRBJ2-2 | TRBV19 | TGTGCCAGTAGTATAGTGCAGTCCGGGGAGCTGTTTTTT | CASSIVQSGELFF
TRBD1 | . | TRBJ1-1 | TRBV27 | TGTGCCAGCAGTCCGGGGACAGGGGTTTTCGGTACTGAAGCTTTCTTT | CASSPGTGVFGTEAFF
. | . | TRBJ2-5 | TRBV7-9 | TGTGCCAGCAGCGGCCAGATTTGGGGCAAAGAGACCCAGTACTTC | CASSGQIWGKETQYF
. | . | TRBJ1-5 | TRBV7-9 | TGTGCCAGCAGCCTAGGACAGCGAGATTTGCCCCAGCATTTT | CASSLGQRDLPQHF
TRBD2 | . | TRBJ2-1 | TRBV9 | TGTGCCAGCAGCGGCGGACCGGGACTAGCGGGAGGCCCCTCCTACAATGAGCAGTTCTTC | CASSGGPGLAGGPSYNEQFF
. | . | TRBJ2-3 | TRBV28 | TGTGCCAGCCACAGGGAAAGCACAGATACGCAGTATTTT | CASHRESTDTQYF
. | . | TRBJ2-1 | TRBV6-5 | TGTGCCAGCAGTTACGGGAGAACTTCCTACAATGAGCAGTTCTTC | CASSYGRTSYNEQFF
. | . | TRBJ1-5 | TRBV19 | TGTGCCAGTAGTACCCTGAGGGGAGAGCCCCAGCATTTT | CASSTLRGEPQHF
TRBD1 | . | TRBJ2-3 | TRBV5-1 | TGCGCCAGCAGCCCCACGGGACAGGGAGGCACAGATACGCAGTATTTT | CASSPTGQGGTDTQYF
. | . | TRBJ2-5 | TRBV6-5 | TGTGCCAGCAGTTACTCCCCACCTCAGGGGACCCAGTACTTC | CASSYSPPQGTQYF
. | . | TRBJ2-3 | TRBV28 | TGTGCCAGCAGACTCGCAGGGGAGAGCACAGATACGCAGTATTTT | CASRLAGESTDTQYF
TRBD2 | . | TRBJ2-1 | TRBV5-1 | TGCGCCAGCAGCTTGGTTCTAGCGGGAGGGCTTGAGTTCTTC | CASSLVLAGGLEFF
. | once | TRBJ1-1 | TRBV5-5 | TGTGCCAGCAGCTTAACCCTTTGGGCGGACACTGAAGCTTTCTTT | CASSLTLWADTEAFF
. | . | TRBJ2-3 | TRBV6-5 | TGTGCCAGCAGTTACGGGCCTCGGCAGGATACGCAGTATTTT | CASSYGPRQDTQYF
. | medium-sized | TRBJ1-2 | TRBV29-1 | TGCAGCGCCGGAGGGGGAGCGGTGGGCTACACCTTC | CSAGGGAVGYTF
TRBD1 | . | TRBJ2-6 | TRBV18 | TGTGCCAGCTCGCCGCCTCAACAGGGGGCTTTTGGGGCCAACGTCCTGACTTTC | CASSPPQQGAFGANVLTF
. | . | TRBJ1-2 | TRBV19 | TGTGCCAGTAGTTTAAAGATTAACTATGGCTACACCTTC | CASSLKINYGYTF
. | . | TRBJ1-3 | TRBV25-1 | TGTGCCAGCAGTGTAGGGGGTCACGGAAACACCATATATTTT | CASSVGGHGNTIYF
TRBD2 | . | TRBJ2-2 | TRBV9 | TGTGCCAGCAGCAAACTATCTGGGACTAGCGGGGAAGGCGGGGAGCTGTTTTTT | CASSKLSGTSGEGGELFF
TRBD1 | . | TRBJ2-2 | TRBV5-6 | TGTGCCAGCAGAAGCGGACAGGGGCCGATCACCGGGGAGCTGTTTTTT | CASRSGQGPITGELFF
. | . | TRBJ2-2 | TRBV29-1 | TGCAGCGTTTATACGGCCAGTAAGGACACCGGGGAGCTGTTTTTT | CSVYTASKDTGELFF
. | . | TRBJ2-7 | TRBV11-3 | TGTGCCAGCAGCTTAGACGGGGGGCCTGGCGCTAACGAGCAGTACTTC | CASSLDGGPGANEQYF
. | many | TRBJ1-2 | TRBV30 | TGTGCCTGGAGTGTACCCCGATTAGGCTATGGCTACACCTTC | CAWSVPRLGYGYTF
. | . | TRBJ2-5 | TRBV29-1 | TGCAGCGTTGCAGCCCGGGTCGCAGAGACCCAGTACTTC | CSVAARVAETQYF
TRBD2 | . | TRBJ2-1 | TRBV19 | TGTGCCAGTAGTACCCCGGGCGGGAGGTATAACAATGAGCAGTTCTTC | CASSTPGGRYNNEQFF
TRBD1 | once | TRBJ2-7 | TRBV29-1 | TGCAGCGCATGGACAGGGGGCTCCTACGAGCAGTACTTC | CSAWTGGSYEQYF
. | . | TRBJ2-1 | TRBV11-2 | TGTGCCAGCAGGCTGGCGGAGAACTCCTACAATGAGCAGTTCTTC | CASRLAENSYNEQFF
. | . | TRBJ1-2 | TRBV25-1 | TGTGCCAGCAGTGGGCAGAGCGAGTTCTATGGCTACACCTTC | CASSGQSEFYGYTF
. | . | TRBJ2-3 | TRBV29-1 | TGCAGCGTTGAGGGGAACACAGATACGCAGTATTTT | CSVEGNTDTQYF
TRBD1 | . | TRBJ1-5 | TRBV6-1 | TGTGCCAGCCGGGACAGCAGCAATCAGCCCCAGCATTTT | CASRDSSNQPQHF
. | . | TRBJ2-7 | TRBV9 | TGTGCCAGCAGCGAAACCTTTTCATCCTACGAGCAGTACTTC | CASSETFSSYEQYF
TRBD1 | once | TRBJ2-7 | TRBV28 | TGTGCCCCCTACCCCCCCGGATCGACAGGGAGCTCCTACGAGCAGTACTTC | CAPYPPGSTGSSYEQYF
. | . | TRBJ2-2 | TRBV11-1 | TGTGCCAGCAGCTTAGACTATGTCCTAAGCGGCAGAAGTACCGGGGAGCTGTTTTTT | CASSLDYVLSGRSTGELFF
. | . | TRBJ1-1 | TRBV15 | TGTGCCACCAGCAGAGAAGCGACCGGAGAGAACACTGAAGCTTTCTTT | CATSREATGENTEAFF
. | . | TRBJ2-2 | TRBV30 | TGTGCCTGGGAACACTATACAGGGACCGGGGAGCTGTTTTTT | CAWEHYTGTGELFF
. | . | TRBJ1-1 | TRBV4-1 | TGCGCCAGCAGCCAAGCAGGTCGGGGGTGGGGGACTGAAGCTTTCTTT | CASSQAGRGWGTEAFF
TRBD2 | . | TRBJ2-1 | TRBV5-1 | TGCGCCAGCAGCTTGGGGGGAGGGCCGGGAAATGAGCAGTTCTTC | CASSLGGGPGNEQFF